Each of the 13 T cell receptor beta chains below was sequenced from the same sample in a study of blood T cell repertoires in COVID-19. Clones were sequenced by immunoSEQ multiplex PCR, and TCRdb holds only the in-frame ones, with some missing. The sample lists approximately 140,000 clones, around four fifths occurring once. The material sequenced was PBMCs or T cells enriched from blood (not recorded which). The origin of the receptors is a woman aged 45-59 years with acute COVID-19.

The rearrangement joins TRBV6-5 to TRBJ1-1; 7 bases match TRBD1. Germline CDR1 is MNHEY and CDR2 is SVGAGI. V lost 4 bases, J lost 4 bases, and 9 bases stayed unmatched. This CDR3 is 15 amino acids long. CDR3 DNA sequence: TGTGCCAGCAGTTTACAATCGGGACAGAGCACTGAAGCTTTCTTT. Translation gives CASSLQSGQSTEAFF.

This chain connects TRBV9 to TRBJ2-3; the D is unclear. The length of the CDR3 is 16 residues. The germline V gene has CDR1 SGDLS and CDR2 YYNGEE. V lost 5 bases to trimming and J lost 0 bases, with 16 bases between them. The CDR3 sequence: CASRVEHLGSTDTQYF. Written as DNA, the CDR3 is TGTGCCAGCAGGGTGGAGCACCTCGGGAGCACAGATACGCAGTATTTT. The full variable domain, with the rest looked up from reference TRBV9 and TRBJ2-3, is DSGVTQTPKHLITATGQRVTLRCSPRSGDLSVYWYQQSLDQGLQFLIQYYNGEERAKGNILERFSAQQFPDLHSELNLSSLELGDSALYFCASRVEHLGSTDTQYFGPGTRLTVL.

The chain couples TRBV4-2 to TRBJ1-1; D remains unclear. This CDR3 comprises 15 residues. Per germline, CDR1 LGHNA and CDR2 YNFKEQ. V was clipped by 0 bases and J by 5 bases, with 13 bases between them. CDR3 residues: CASSQERQAGTEAFF. For the CDR3, the DNA is TGTGCCAGCAGCCAAGAGAGACAAGCGGGAACTGAAGCTTTCTTT.

This chain joins TRBV2 and TRBJ1-4, with 12 bases fitting TRBD1. CDR1 and CDR2 from the germline V gene are SNHLY and FYNNEI. J was trimmed by 4 bases and V by 6 bases; bases with no gene match: 3. This CDR3 has 15 residues. The CDR3 coding sequence is TGTGCCAGCAGGGGGACAGGGGGCGTTAATGAAAAACTGTTTTTT. Its protein product is CASRGTGGVNEKLFF.

The chain recombines TRBV5-1 with TRBJ2-3; D remains unclear. Germline-derived CDR1 and CDR2 are SGHRS and YFSETQ. This CDR3 region has 15 residues. V dropped 3 bases and J dropped 0 bases, with 11 bases sitting between them. The CDR3 nucleotides are TGCGCCAGCAGCTACCGCGGATATAGCACAGATACGCAGTATTTT. Encoded protein: CASSYRGYSTDTQYF.

The chain carries TRBV6-5 and TRBJ1-1; no definite D call. There are 13 residues in the CDR3. Trimming cost V 2 bases and J 4 bases, with 8 bases left between them. Germline assignment: CDR1 MNHEY and CDR2 SVGAGI. The CDR3 DNA follows: TGTGCCAGCAGTTACGAAGTGAGCACTGAAGCTTTCTTT. It is translated as CASSYEVSTEAFF.

The chain links TRBV24-1 to TRBJ2-1; 8 bases agree with TRBD1. The ends lost 4 bases at V and 4 bases at J; junction bases unmatched: 8. Looked up from germline, CDR1 is KGHDR and CDR2 is SFDVKD. This CDR3 is 16 amino acids long. CDR3 protein: CATSDPGQGEYNEQFF. In nucleotides, the CDR3 is TGTGCCACCAGTGACCCCGGACAGGGAGAGTACAATGAGCAGTTCTTC.

V is TRBV9 and J is TRBJ1-4; perhaps TRBD1 as D (5 bases). The CDR3 contains 17 residues. CDR1 is SGDLS and CDR2 is YYNGEE in the germline V gene. Deletions cut 3 bases from V and 7 bases from J, with 22 bases between. CDR3 sequence (DNA): TGTGCCAGCAGCGCCCGGGGGGAGGCCTTTGCGGGTGAAAAACTGTTTTTT. Translating it yields CASSARGEAFAGEKLFF.

This clone was recorded once. This sample also contains other DNA sequences that code for the same CDR3. The chain combines TRBV9 with TRBJ1-2; 8 bases line up with TRBD1. This CDR3 has 15 residues. The germline V gene encodes CDR1 SGDLS and CDR2 YYNGEE. V was clipped by 3 bases and J by 1 base; unmatched bases: 5. CDR3 loop: CASSGTGGGNYGYTF. Written as DNA, the CDR3 is TGTGCCAGCAGCGGCACAGGGGGGGGTAACTATGGCTACACCTTC. Full variable domain (rest looked up from reference TRBV9 and TRBJ1-2): DSGVTQTPKHLITATGQRVTLRCSPRSGDLSVYWYQQSLDQGLQFLIQYYNGEERAKGNILERFSAQQFPDLHSELNLSSLELGDSALYFCASSGTGGGNYGYTFGSGTRLTVV.

The genes are TRBV15 and TRBJ1-5; no firm D call. V was clipped by 0 bases and J by 5 bases, with 14 bases between them. This CDR3 is 16 amino acids long. The V gene's germline CDR1 is LNHNV and CDR2 YYDKDF (reference sequence). The CDR3 bases are TGTGCCACCAGCAGAGATCTAGGACCGGAGGATCAGCCCCAGCATTTT. Its protein product is CATSRDLGPEDQPQHF.

V is TRBV11-3 and J is TRBJ1-4; perhaps TRBD1 as D (6 bases). Per germline, CDR1 SGHNT and CDR2 YENEEA. V lost 0 bases to trimming and J lost 13 bases, with 15 bases between them. This CDR3 is 14 amino acids long. The CDR3 is CASSLDGGTGRLFF. In nucleotides, the CDR3 is TGTGCCAGCAGCTTAGATGGGGGAACAGGGAGACTGTTTTTT. The full variable domain, its missing parts supplied by reference TRBV11-3 and TRBJ1-4, is EAGVVQSPRYKIIEKKQPVAFWCNPISGHNTLYWYLQNLGQGPELLIRYENEEAVDDSQLPKDRFSAERLKGVDSTLKIQPAELGDSAVYLCASSLDGGTGRLFFGSGTQLSVL.

This chain connects TRBV6-2 or TRBV6-3 to TRBJ1-5, with D uncertain. Germline lookup yields CDR1 MNHEY and CDR2 SVGEGT. V was pared by 2 bases and J by 3 bases, with 14 bases between. The CDR3 is 16 residues long. The DNA of the CDR3 is TGTGCCAGCAGTTACAAGGAGGGAGGCCCCAATCAGCCCCAGCATTTT. It is translated as CASSYKEGGPNQPQHF.

The chain recombines TRBV9 with TRBJ1-3; D may be TRBD1 (6 bases). Germline CDR1 and CDR2: SGDLS and YYNGEE. This CDR3 has 14 amino acids. V gave up 4 bases and J gave up 0 bases, with 8 bases separating them. CDR3 in DNA: TGTGCCAGCAGCCAGGGGAGCTCTGGAAACACCATATATTTT. Its translation: CASSQGSSGNTIYF.